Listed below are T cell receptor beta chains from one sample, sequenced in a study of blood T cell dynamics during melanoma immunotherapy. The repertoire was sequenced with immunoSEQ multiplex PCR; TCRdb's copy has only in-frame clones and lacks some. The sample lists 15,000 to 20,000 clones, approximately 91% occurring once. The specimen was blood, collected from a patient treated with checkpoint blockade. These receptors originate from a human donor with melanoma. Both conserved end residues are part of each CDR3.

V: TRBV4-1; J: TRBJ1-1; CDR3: CASSQDGGGLNTEAFF
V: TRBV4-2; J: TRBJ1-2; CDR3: CASSSGADGYTF
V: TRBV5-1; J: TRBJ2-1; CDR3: CASSFSGDEQFF
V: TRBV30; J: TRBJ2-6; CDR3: CAWRAAGRAGANVLTF
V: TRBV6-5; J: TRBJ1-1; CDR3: CASADRESTEAFF
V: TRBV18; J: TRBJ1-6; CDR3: CASSPSGESPLHF
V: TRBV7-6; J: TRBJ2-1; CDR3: CASSLVGEDNEQFF
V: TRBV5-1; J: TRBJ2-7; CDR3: CASSLLSSTNEQYF
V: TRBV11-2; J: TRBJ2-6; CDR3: CASSFVWSSGANVLTF
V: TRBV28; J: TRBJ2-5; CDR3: CASSSPLAGEETQYF
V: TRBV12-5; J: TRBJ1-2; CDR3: CASGKEGRNYGYTF
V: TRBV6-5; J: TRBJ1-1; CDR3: CASRTERGNTEAFF
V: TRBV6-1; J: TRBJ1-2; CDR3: CASSEGAGPYGYTF
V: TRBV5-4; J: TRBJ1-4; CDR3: CASSLGTGGTTNEKLFF
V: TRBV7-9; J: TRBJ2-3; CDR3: CASNLMTGWADTQYF
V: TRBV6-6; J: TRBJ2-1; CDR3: CATNPRTSGRADEQFF
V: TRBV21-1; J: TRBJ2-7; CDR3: CASRDRGHEQYF
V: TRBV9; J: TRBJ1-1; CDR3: CASSVGRMNTEAFF
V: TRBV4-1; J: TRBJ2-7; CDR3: CASSQDPGGRGDYEQYF
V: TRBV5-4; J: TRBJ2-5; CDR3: CASSFSRGQETQYF
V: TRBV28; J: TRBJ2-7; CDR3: CASSLGGGYEQYF
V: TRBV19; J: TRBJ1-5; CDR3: CASTADRVYGNQPQHF
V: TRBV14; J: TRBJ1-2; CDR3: CASSTYDRVAGYTF
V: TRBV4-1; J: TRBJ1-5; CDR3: CASSQVGGSEGGQPQHF
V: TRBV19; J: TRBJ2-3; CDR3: CASSIRAGGVSDTQYF
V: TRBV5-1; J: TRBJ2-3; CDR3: CASSLVSTGQGTDTQYF
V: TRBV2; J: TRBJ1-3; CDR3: CASSVGTGVTIYF
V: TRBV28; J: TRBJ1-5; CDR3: CASSLEANQPQHF
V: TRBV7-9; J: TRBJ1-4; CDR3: CASSFTGQQNEKLFF
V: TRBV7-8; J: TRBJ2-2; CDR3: CASSFAGRNTGELFF
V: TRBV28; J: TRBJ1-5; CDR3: CASSFGGLGNQPQHF
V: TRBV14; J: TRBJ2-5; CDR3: CASSQGTSGRTYQETQYF
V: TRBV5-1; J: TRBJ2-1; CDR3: CASSPGLVLNEQFF
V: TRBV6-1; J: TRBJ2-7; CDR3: CASSKDERSEQYF
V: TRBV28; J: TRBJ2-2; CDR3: CASSLRGTGTGELFF
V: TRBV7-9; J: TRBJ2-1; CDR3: CASSPPGLPRGEQFF
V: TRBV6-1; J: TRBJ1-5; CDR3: CASTAEGPYQPQHF
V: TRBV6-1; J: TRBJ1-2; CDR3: CASSEARLQGAAYGYTF
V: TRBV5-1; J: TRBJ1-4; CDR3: CASSLVAGSEKLFF
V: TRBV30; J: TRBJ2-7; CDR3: CAWSEGGFNYEQYF
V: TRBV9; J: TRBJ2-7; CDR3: CASSSLGLAGPYEQYF
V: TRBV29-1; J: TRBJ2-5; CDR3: CSVRSGERARDRRGETQYF